These 29 T cell receptor beta chains were all obtained from the same sample, sequenced in a study of technical replicates of blood from a handful of donors. Sequenced by immunoSEQ multiplex PCR; TCRdb stores in-frame clones only, minus some. The sample includes 75,000 to 95,000 clones, nearly 97% seen only once; the top ten take over 0.25%. The sample was T cells isolated from PBMCs. Source of these receptors: a human donor in good health.

This rearrangement joins TRBV12-5 to TRBJ1-1; D gene ambiguous. Trimming took 0 bases from V and 6 from J, leaving 14 bases between them. Germline CDR1 LGHNT, CDR2 FRNRAP. The CDR3 covers 15 residues. The CDR3 DNA sequence: TGTGCTAGTGGTTTGGTAGGAGGGTTGGGTGCTGAAGCTTTCTTT. As protein: CASGLVGGLGAEAFF.

This chain uses TRBV5-1 with TRBJ2-7; D gene uncertain. CDR1 and CDR2 (germline): SGHRS, YFSETQ. Trimming cost V 4 bases and J 0 bases, with 29 bases left between them. CDR3 size: 20 residues. CDR3 residues: CASSPTVTLSKKTYSYEQYF. CDR3 sequence (DNA): TGCGCCAGCAGCCCCACAGTTACCCTTTCCAAGAAGACCTACTCCTACGAGCAGTACTTC.

The gene calls are TRBV2 and TRBJ2-2, with 7 bases that match TRBD1. This CDR3 is built from 17 residues. The ends lost 6 bases at V and 1 base at J; junction bases unmatched: 11. The germline gives CDR1 SNHLY, CDR2 FYNNEI. The CDR3 DNA is TGTGCCAGCAGGACGGGCCAGGGACAGATGAACACCGGGGAGCTGTTTTTT. Translating gives CASRTGQGQMNTGELFF.

V gene TRBV6-5 combines with J gene TRBJ2-3; D is undetermined. Trimming removed 6 bases from V and 6 bases from J, with 13 bases in between. The CDR3 sequence is 13 residues long. Per the germline V gene, CDR1 is MNHEY and CDR2 is SVGAGI. The CDR3 loop reads CASSQTRLDTQYF. The DNA for the CDR3 is TGTGCCAGCAGCCAGACACGGTTGGATACGCAGTATTTT.

J is TRBJ1-4 and V is TRBV5-1, with D possibly TRBD1 on 6 matching bases. Germline-derived CDR1 and CDR2 are SGHRS and YFSETQ. The CDR3 has 16 residues. V gave up 1 base and J gave up 4 bases, with 14 bases separating them. The CDR3 sequence is CASSLISGQSNEKLFF. Here the CDR3 DNA reads TGCGCCAGCAGCTTGATATCTGGACAGAGTAATGAAAAACTGTTTTTT.

This clone has a single count. CDR3 region: CASSWRGQSNTQYF. CDR3 DNA: TGTGCCAGCAGCTGGCGGGGACAGTCGAATACGCAGTATTTT. V gene TRBV5-8 combines with J gene TRBJ2-3; TRBD1 is a possible D gene (7 bases). Deletions cut 3 bases from V and 7 bases from J, with 15 bases between. Germline CDR1 and CDR2: SGHTS and YDEGEE. This CDR3 comprises 14 residues.

Only one count was recorded for this clone. This chain connects TRBV2 to TRBJ1-1; D might be TRBD1 (5 bases). CDR1 is SNHLY, CDR2 FYNNEI, per germline. Between the trimmed V and J ends, which lost 3 bases and 12 bases, there was a span of 11 bases. This CDR3 has 11 residues. CDR3 protein: CASSEGRTPFF. CDR3 DNA sequence: TGTGCCAGCAGTGAGGGCAGGACACCTTTCTTT.

The table lists this clone with a count of one. The chain joins TRBV27 to TRBJ2-1; a weak D match, TRBD2 (5 bases). V was shortened by 5 bases and J by 8 bases, with 7 bases between the two germline ends. CDR1 MNHEY and CDR2 SMNVEV come from the germline V gene (reference sequence). This CDR3 has 11 residues. CDR3 in amino acids: CASSRGYEQFF. CDR3 DNA: TGTGCCAGCAGTCGAGGGTATGAGCAGTTCTTC.

This clone was picked up one time. This chain joins TRBV6-5 and TRBJ1-5, with D possibly TRBD1 on 6 matching bases. V was cut by 4 bases and J by 7 bases, with 11 bases left in between. Germline CDR1 is MNHEY and CDR2 is SVGAGI. The CDR3 consists of 13 residues. The DNA for the CDR3 is TGTGCCAGCAGTTCCGAAGGGGGACAGCCCCAGCATTTT. Amino acids: CASSSEGGQPQHF.

The chain joins TRBV7-9 to TRBJ2-7; D not certain. CDR3 length: 12 residues. The germline gives CDR1 SEHNR, CDR2 FQNEAQ (reference sequence). Trimming pared 3 bases from V and 7 bases from J, leaving 10 bases between. The CDR3 is CASSFVEWEQYF. For the CDR3, the DNA is TGTGCCAGCAGCTTTGTTGAGTGGGAGCAGTACTTC.

The V and J genes are TRBV28 and TRBJ2-3; TRBD1 is a possible D gene (6 bases). V was shortened by 8 bases and J by 4 bases, with 19 bases between the two germline ends. Germline V gene lookup returns CDR1 MDHEN and CDR2 SYDVKM. CDR3 length: 15 amino acids. The CDR3 sequence is CASLPAAGVADTQYF. In DNA, the CDR3 is TGTGCCAGCCTCCCTGCCGCAGGGGTCGCAGATACGCAGTATTTT. Drawing the rest from reference TRBV28 and TRBJ2-3, the complete variable domain is DVKVTQSSRYLVKRTGEKVFLECVQDMDHENMFWYRQDPGLGLRLIYFSYDVKMKEKGDIPEGYSVSREKKERFSLILESASTNQTSMYLCASLPAAGVADTQYFGPGTRLTVL.

V and J are TRBV5-5 and TRBJ1-6, with D possibly being TRBD1 (6 bases). Germline V lookup: CDR1 SGHKS, CDR2 YYEKEE (reference sequence). The CDR3 extends over 15 amino acids. The V end was cut by 4 bases, the J end by 0 bases, with 8 bases between. CDR3 sequence: CASSTGSSYNSPLHF. CDR3 bases: TGTGCCAGCAGCACAGGGAGCTCCTATAATTCACCCCTCCACTTT.

This sequence joins TRBV5-1 and TRBJ1-4, with TRBD1 identical over 8 bases. Germline CDR1 SGHRS, CDR2 YFSETQ. The J segment lost 7 bases and the V segment lost 4 bases, leaving 6 bases of the junction unmatched. The CDR3 consists of 14 residues. CDR3 sequence reads: CASSPRGPGEKLFF. The DNA of the CDR3 is TGCGCCAGCAGCCCCAGGGGGCCGGGTGAAAAACTGTTTTTT.

This chain connects TRBV5-1 to TRBJ2-2, with a possible D match to TRBD2 (5 bases). This CDR3 comprises 14 residues. V was shortened by 4 bases and J by 13 bases, with 20 bases between the two germline ends. Germline CDR1 SGHRS, CDR2 YFSETQ. The CDR3 region is CASSPRVEQGGLFF. The CDR3 DNA is TGCGCCAGCAGCCCAAGAGTCGAGCAAGGAGGGCTGTTTTTT. The full variable domain, its missing parts supplied by reference TRBV5-1 and TRBJ2-2, is KAGVTQTPRYLIKTRGQQVTLSCSPISGHRSVSWYQQTPGQGLQFLFEYFSETQRNKGNFPGRFSGRQFSNSRSEMNVSTLELGDSALYLCASSPRVEQGGLFFGEGSRLTVL.

The chain carries TRBV5-1 and TRBJ1-4; D possibly corresponds to TRBD1 (6 bases). The CDR3 extends over 16 amino acids. In germline, CDR1 is SGHRS, CDR2 YFSETQ. Trimming pared 2 bases from V and 8 bases from J, leaving 19 bases between. The CDR3 loop reads CASSFKSGELVEKLFF. The CDR3, as DNA: TGCGCCAGCAGCTTTAAGTCAGGGGAGTTGGTCGAAAAACTGTTTTTT.

CDR3 coding DNA: TGTGCCAGCAGCCAAGTCCGAGCAACAGATACGCAGTATTTT. Its translation is CASSQVRATDTQYF. This chain joins TRBV14 and TRBJ2-3; no reliable D call. Germline V gene data show CDR1 as SGHDN and CDR2 as FVKESK. The CDR3 is 14 residues long. V was trimmed by 1 base and J by 3 bases, leaving 8 bases between them.

A single count supports this clone. V gene TRBV11-2 combines with J gene TRBJ2-5; TRBD2 agrees at 7 bases. Looked up from germline, CDR1 is SGHAT and CDR2 is FQNNGV. Trimming at V came to 8 bases and at J to 5 bases, leaving 14 bases not matched to a gene. CDR3 length: 15 residues. Here the CDR3 reads CASLDGGSGLETQYF. CDR3 bases: TGTGCCAGCTTGGATGGCGGGAGTGGTTTGGAGACCCAGTACTTC.

The chain uses TRBV25-1 and TRBJ1-4, with a possible D match to TRBD1 (5 bases). Germline CDR1 is MGHDK and CDR2 is SYGVNS. The CDR3 has 16 amino acids. V was shortened by 4 bases and J by 2 bases, with 14 bases between the two germline ends. The chain's CDR3 is CASSGGGGWTNEKLFF. The CDR3 coding sequence is TGTGCCAGCAGTGGGGGCGGGGGATGGACTAATGAAAAACTGTTTTTT.

The V and J genes are TRBV15 and TRBJ2-5; 7 bases fit TRBD2. The trim removed 3 bases at V and 1 base at J, leaving 5 bases unmatched. Germline CDR1 LNHNV, CDR2 YYDKDF (reference sequence). The CDR3 length is 15 residues. The CDR3 DNA reads TGTGCCACCAGCAGTGGGGCGGGGGTCCAAGAGACCCAGTACTTC. Translation: CATSSGAGVQETQYF. Full variable domain (rest looked up from reference TRBV15 and TRBJ2-5): DAMVIQNPRYQVTQFGKPVTLSCSQTLNHNVMYWYQQKSSQAPKLLFHYYDKDFNNEADTPDNFQSRRPNTSFCFLDIRSPGLGDTAMYLCATSSGAGVQETQYFGPGTRLLVL.

This clone has a single count. In nucleotides, the CDR3 is TGTGCCAGCAGCTCACAGGGAGCGATACAAGAGACCCAGTACTTC. Translated, it gives CASSSQGAIQETQYF. The V and J genes are TRBV7-9 and TRBJ2-5; D may be TRBD1 (6 bases). With 4 bases removed from V and 2 bases from J, the gap between germline ends came to 14 bases. Germline-derived CDR1 and CDR2 are SEHNR and FQNEAQ (reference sequence). CDR3 length equals 15 residues.

The chain combines TRBV4-1 with TRBJ2-3; TRBD2 aligns across 12 bases. The junction had 6 bases not matched to a gene; V was cut back by 5 bases and J by 6 bases. This CDR3 is 15 amino acids long. Germline CDR1 reads MGHRA; CDR2 reads YSYEKL. CDR3 DNA sequence: TGCGCCAGCAGCGCTCTAGCGGGAGGGCCGGATACGCAGTATTTT. Amino acids: CASSALAGGPDTQYF.

This clone was counted a single time. CDR3 coding DNA: TGTGCCAGCAGTTTATTTACCGGGACTAGCCCCAAATCCGCCTACGAGCAGTACTTC. Protein product: CASSLFTGTSPKSAYEQYF. The chain carries TRBV28 and TRBJ2-7, with 9 bases lining up with TRBD2. The V gene end was trimmed by 1 base and the J gene end by 2 bases; junction bases not matched to a gene: 15. The CDR3 covers 19 residues. From germline, CDR1 is MDHEN and CDR2 SYDVKM.

This chain links TRBV6-5 with TRBJ1-2; the D gene is possibly TRBD1 (6 bases). Germline assignment: CDR1 MNHEY and CDR2 SVGAGI. This CDR3 contains 12 residues. V lost 6 bases and J lost 4, with 9 bases in between. The chain's CDR3 is CASSGTSYGYTF. The CDR3, as DNA: TGTGCCAGCAGCGGGACAAGCTATGGCTACACCTTC.

This clone appeared a single time. The chain combines TRBV28 with TRBJ1-5; D is possibly TRBD1 (5 bases). CDR3 length: 15 residues. CDR1 and CDR2 from the germline V gene are MDHEN and SYDVKM. Trimming left V 5 bases short and J 2 bases short, with 13 bases between. The chain's CDR3 is CASSPHAGGNQPQHF. CDR3 nucleotide sequence: TGTGCCAGCAGTCCACACGCGGGGGGCAATCAGCCCCAGCATTTT.

The J gene is TRBJ1-4, the V gene TRBV18; a possible D gene is TRBD1 (5 bases). The V end was cut by 6 bases, the J end by 5 bases, with 19 bases between. This CDR3 spans 16 amino acids. Germline V gene sequence: CDR1 KGHSH, CDR2 LQKENI. The CDR3 region is CASSINEQGLNEKLFF. DNA for the CDR3: TGTGCCAGCTCGATCAACGAGCAGGGCCTAAATGAAAAACTGTTTTTT. Supplemented by reference TRBV18 and TRBJ1-4, the full variable domain reads NAGVMQNPRHLVRRRGQEARLRCSPMKGHSHVYWYRQLPEEGLKFMVYLQKENIIDESGMPKERFSAEFPKEGPSILRIQQVVRGDSAAYFCASSINEQGLNEKLFFGSGTQLSVL.

V usage is TRBV11-3 and J usage is TRBJ2-3; D unclear. Germline V gene lookup returns CDR1 SGHNT and CDR2 YENEEA. The CDR3 is made up of 12 amino acids. Trimming took 4 bases from V and 0 from J, leaving 2 bases between them. The CDR3 coding sequence is TGTGCCAGCAGCTCTAGCACAGATACGCAGTATTTT. Its protein is CASSSSTDTQYF.

This rearrangement joins TRBV15 to TRBJ2-2; D not certain. From germline, CDR1 is LNHNV and CDR2 YYDKDF (reference sequence). Trimming left V 4 bases short and J 1 base short, with 13 bases between. There are 16 residues in the CDR3. For the CDR3, the DNA is TGTGCCACCAGCACCCACGTAGGAGTGAACACCGGGGAGCTGTTTTTT. Protein: CATSTHVGVNTGELFF.

The rearrangement links TRBV5-4 to TRBJ2-1; TRBD2 aligns across 7 bases. The CDR3 contains 16 residues. V was pared by 5 bases and J by 5 bases, with 13 bases of the junction left unmatched. Looked up from germline, CDR1 is SGHNT and CDR2 is YYREEE (reference sequence). In DNA form, the CDR3 reads TGTGCCAGCAGTTTTAGCGGGCGCAAAGACAACAATGAGCAGTTCTTC. Encoded protein: CASSFSGRKDNNEQFF.

This chain joins TRBV11-2 and TRBJ2-1; 16 bases line up with TRBD2. CDR1 and CDR2 (germline): SGHAT, FQNNGV. Unmatched junction bases numbered 4, after V lost 3 bases and J lost 8 bases. The CDR3 contains 16 residues. The CDR3 sequence is CASSLVGLAGGHEQFF. CDR3 bases: TGTGCCAGCAGCTTGGTGGGACTAGCGGGAGGGCATGAGCAGTTCTTC.